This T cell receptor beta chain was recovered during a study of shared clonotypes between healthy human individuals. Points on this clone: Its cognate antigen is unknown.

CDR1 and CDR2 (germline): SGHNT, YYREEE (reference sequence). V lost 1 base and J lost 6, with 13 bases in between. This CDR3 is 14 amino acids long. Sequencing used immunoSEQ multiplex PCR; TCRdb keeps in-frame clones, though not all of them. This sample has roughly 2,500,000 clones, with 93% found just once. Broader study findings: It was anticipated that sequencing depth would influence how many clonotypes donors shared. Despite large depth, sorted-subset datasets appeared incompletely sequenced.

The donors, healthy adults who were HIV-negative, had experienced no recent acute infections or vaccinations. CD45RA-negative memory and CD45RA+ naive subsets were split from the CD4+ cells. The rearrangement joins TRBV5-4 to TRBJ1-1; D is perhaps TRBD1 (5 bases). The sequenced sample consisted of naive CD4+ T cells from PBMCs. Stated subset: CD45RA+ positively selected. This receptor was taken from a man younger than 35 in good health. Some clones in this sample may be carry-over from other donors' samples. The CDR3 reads CASSLRGGLAEAFF. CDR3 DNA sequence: TGTGCCAGCAGCTTGCGGGGGGGGTTGGCTGAAGCTTTCTTT.